Following are 23 T cell receptor beta chains from one sample sequenced in a study of blood T cell repertoires in COVID-19. The table came from immunoSEQ multiplex PCR; TCRdb's copy has only in-frame clones and leaves some out. The table lists about 240,000 clones, roughly 81% of them singletons. Sequencing was done on a sample of peripheral blood. The receptor source for this set is a woman over 75 with COVID-19, enrolled during active disease.

The rearrangement uses TRBV7-9 and TRBJ2-7; TRBD2 matches 10 bases. Germline CDR1 is SEHNR and CDR2 is FQNEAQ (reference sequence). V lost 2 bases to trimming and J lost 2 bases; unmatched junction nucleotides: 12. The CDR3 is 18 residues long. For the CDR3, the DNA is TGTGCCAGCAGCTTATTACAAGCGGGAGGGCCTGGTACCTACGAGCAGTACTTC. Its protein product is CASSLLQAGGPGTYEQYF.

This clone was counted a single time. This chain joins TRBV19 and TRBJ1-1; 9 bases align to TRBD1. The CDR3 runs 15 residues. From germline, CDR1 is LNHDA and CDR2 SQIVND (reference sequence). Unmatched junction bases numbered 14, after V lost 9 bases and J lost 6 bases. CDR3 bases: TGTGCCAGCAAGGACCGGGACAGGGCTAACGCTGAAGCTTTCTTT. This gives the protein CASKDRDRANAEAFF.

The chain has TRBV21-1 and TRBJ1-6. TRBV21-1 is recorded as a pseudogene. The CDR3 is 16 residues long. CDR3 coding DNA: TGTGCCAGCAGCAAAGGGTATACTACCTATAATTCACCCCTCCACTTT. It codes for CASSKGYTTYNSPLHF.

This clone appeared once. This specimen includes other DNA sequences encoding the same CDR3. This rearrangement joins TRBV18 to TRBJ1-2; D is unclear. The CDR3 runs to 14 residues. Per the germline V gene, CDR1 is KGHSH and CDR2 is LQKENI. V was pared by 3 bases and J by 0 bases, with 8 bases between. The DNA of the CDR3 is TGTGCCAGCTCACCTGGCCCCACTAACTATGGCTACACCTTC. Translating it yields CASSPGPTNYGYTF.

The table lists this clone with a few counts. This chain joins TRBV29-1 and TRBJ1-2; D ambiguous. The germline V gene has CDR1 SQVTM and CDR2 ANQGSEA. V lost 0 bases and J lost 0, with 11 bases in between. This CDR3 has 15 residues. CDR3: CSVEDRGGTNYGYTF. CDR3 bases: TGCAGCGTTGAAGATCGCGGCGGTACTAACTATGGCTACACCTTC.

In DNA form, the CDR3 reads TGTGCCAGCAGTCCAGCGGGGCGATCTCGGGGTAGGACTGAAGCTTTCTTT. This gives the protein CASSPAGRSRGRTEAFF. This chain joins TRBV25-1 and TRBJ1-1, with D possibly being TRBD1 (5 bases). Trimming took 5 bases from V and 5 from J, leaving 24 bases between them. The CDR3 sequence is 17 residues long. From germline, CDR1 is MGHDK and CDR2 SYGVNS.

This chain links TRBV7-6 with TRBJ2-1, with a weak D call TRBD2 (5 bases). This CDR3 has 15 residues. Per the germline V gene, CDR1 is SGHVS and CDR2 is FNYEAQ. Trimming left V 3 bases short and J 8 bases short, with 17 bases between. CDR3 coding DNA: TGTGCCAGCAGCTTTTTAGCACCTCCGGAGGATGAGCAGTTCTTC. It specifies CASSFLAPPEDEQFF.

The V call is TRBV7-2, the J call TRBJ2-5, with TRBD1 matching over 7 bases. Trimming at V came to 2 bases and at J to 2 bases, leaving 11 bases not matched to a gene. Germline CDR1 reads SGHTA; CDR2 reads FQGNSA. CDR3 length equals 17 residues. The CDR3 nucleotides read TGTGCCAGCAGCTTAAGGGCGACAGGGACCTCTCAAGAGACCCAGTACTTC. Its translation: CASSLRATGTSQETQYF.

The genes are TRBV2 and TRBJ1-4; D not resolved. With 7 bases removed from V and 14 bases from J, the gap between germline ends came to 20 bases. This CDR3 region has 13 residues. Germline V gene sequence: CDR1 SNHLY, CDR2 FYNNEI. In nucleotides, the CDR3 is TGTGCCAGCATCAATCAGGTTTATGATATCCTGTTTTTT. Residues: CASINQVYDILFF.

This clone was picked up one time. V is TRBV5-5 and J is TRBJ2-7; 8 bases fit TRBD2. V lost 5 bases to trimming and J lost 5 bases; unmatched junction nucleotides: 15. CDR3 length equals 16 residues. CDR1 SGHKS and CDR2 YYEKEE come from the germline V gene (reference sequence). The chain's CDR3 is CASRRDSGLGPDEQYF. CDR3 DNA sequence: TGTGCCAGCAGGAGAGATTCGGGACTAGGGCCCGACGAGCAGTACTTC.

The CDR3 loop reads CASSLNQGQETQYF. DNA of the CDR3: TGTGCCAGCAGCTTAAATCAGGGCCAAGAGACCCAGTACTTC. The chain combines TRBV7-9 with TRBJ2-5; possible D gene TRBD1, 5 bases. V gave up 2 bases and J gave up 1 base, with 8 bases separating them. CDR3 size: 14 residues. The germline V gene encodes CDR1 SEHNR and CDR2 FQNEAQ (reference sequence).

The rearrangement joins TRBV30 to TRBJ1-5; no clear D gene. Trimming took 4 bases from V and 4 from J, leaving 8 bases between them. Germline V gene sequence: CDR1 GTSNPN, CDR2 SVGIG (reference sequence). This CDR3 spans 12 amino acids. The CDR3 protein is CAWMKPNQPQHF. CDR3 bases: TGTGCCTGGATGAAGCCTAATCAGCCCCAGCATTTT.

This clone has only a few counts. The rearrangement joins TRBV7-2 to TRBJ1-1; D is uncertain. In germline, CDR1 is SGHTA, CDR2 FQGNSA. Trimming pared 4 bases from V and 2 bases from J, leaving 11 bases between. The CDR3 is 14 amino acids. The CDR3 nucleotides read TGTGCCAGCAGCTCGTTGGGCCGAAACACTGAAGCTTTCTTT. Amino acid sequence: CASSSLGRNTEAFF.

The rearrangement joins TRBV15 to TRBJ1-4, with D unresolved. This CDR3 comprises 14 residues. Germline CDR1 LNHNV, CDR2 YYDKDF (reference sequence). Trimming took 3 bases from V and 8 from J, leaving 13 bases between them. The CDR3 DNA is TGTGCCACCAGCAGGGGAGGTCTTGGGGAAAAACTGTTTTTT. Translated, it gives CATSRGGLGEKLFF.

The chain uses TRBV9 and TRBJ1-3; D is possibly TRBD1 (5 bases). The CDR3 loop spans 16 amino acids. V was clipped by 0 bases and J by 0 bases, with 10 bases between them. Germline V gives CDR1 SGDLS, CDR2 YYNGEE. CDR3 DNA: TGTGCCAGCAGCGTAGCTGCGACAGCCTCTGGAAACACCATATATTTT. This gives the protein CASSVAATASGNTIYF.

The chain has TRBV28 and TRBJ2-7; D is unresolved. V was shortened by 6 bases and J by 6 bases, with 9 bases between the two germline ends. This CDR3 comprises 11 residues. CDR1 MDHEN and CDR2 SYDVKM come from the germline V gene. CDR3 loop: CASSSRVEQYF. Written as DNA, the CDR3 is TGTGCCAGCAGCTCCCGCGTCGAGCAGTACTTC. Complete variable domain (other parts from reference TRBV28 and TRBJ2-7): DVKVTQSSRYLVKRTGEKVFLECVQDMDHENMFWYRQDPGLGLRLIYFSYDVKMKEKGDIPEGYSVSREKKERFSLILESASTNQTSMYLCASSSRVEQYFGPGTRLTVT.

The chain is built from TRBV18 and TRBJ2-5; TRBD2 agrees at 7 bases. V shed 3 bases, J shed 4 bases, and the junction held 8 bases outside the gene matches. This CDR3 is built from 15 residues. The V gene's germline CDR1 is KGHSH and CDR2 LQKENI. Written as DNA, the CDR3 is TGTGCCAGCTCACCCACCCGGGGGGAAGCAGAGACCCAGTACTTC. This translates into CASSPTRGEAETQYF.

The chain recombines TRBV11-3 with TRBJ1-4, with D perhaps matching TRBD1 (6 bases). V was pared by 8 bases and J by 7 bases, with 14 bases between. Germline CDR1 is SGHNT and CDR2 is YENEEA. The CDR3 sequence is 13 residues long. The CDR3 region is CASPGGPAEKLFF. The CDR3, as DNA: TGTGCCAGCCCCGGGGGGCCGGCTGAAAAACTGTTTTTT.

J is TRBJ1-5 and V is TRBV18; D might be TRBD1 (5 bases). The CDR3 totals 20 residues. Germline V gene data show CDR1 as KGHSH and CDR2 as LQKENI. V lost 3 bases and J lost 5, with 29 bases in between. The CDR3 spells CASSPLPSRVSSAQDQPQHF. The CDR3, as DNA: TGTGCCAGCTCACCCTTACCGAGTCGCGTTAGTTCAGCACAGGATCAGCCCCAGCATTTT.

This clone showed up just once. The chain links TRBV6-6 to TRBJ1-2; TRBD1 matches at 9 bases. The J segment lost 5 bases and the V segment lost 8 bases, leaving 12 bases of the junction unmatched. Germline lookup yields CDR1 MNHNY and CDR2 SVGAGI (reference sequence). The length of the CDR3 is 15 residues. The CDR3 DNA reads as TGTGCCAGCGTAAATCCGGGACAGGGAGGGTATGGCTACACCTTC. It codes for CASVNPGQGGYGYTF.

The rearrangement joins TRBV28 to TRBJ1-4, with 8 positions matching TRBD1. The CDR3 covers 16 residues. Per the germline V gene, CDR1 is MDHEN and CDR2 is SYDVKM. With V trimmed by 1 base and J by 0 bases, 1 base remained unmatched. DNA for the CDR3: TGTGCCAGCAGTTTATCGGACAGGGCAACTAATGAAAAACTGTTTTTT. It codes for CASSLSDRATNEKLFF.

The chain joins TRBV7-2 to TRBJ2-7; 8 nucleotides agree with TRBD2. After removal of 0 bases from V and 3 bases from J, the junction contained 7 bases not matched to a gene. Germline CDR1 SGHTA, CDR2 FQGNSA. This CDR3 is 16 amino acids long. CDR3 loop: CASSLAPRGGGYEQYF. For the CDR3, the DNA is TGTGCCAGCAGCTTAGCCCCCCGGGGGGGAGGCTACGAGCAGTACTTC.

Only one count was recorded for this clone. The chain is built from TRBV18 and TRBJ1-1; 7 bases agree with TRBD1. J gave up 4 bases and V 3 bases, and 8 bases lay outside the gene matches. Germline V gene data show CDR1 as KGHSH and CDR2 as LQKENI. The CDR3 loop spans 15 amino acids. CDR3 sequence reads: CASSPSTGTVTEAFF. The CDR3 DNA reads TGTGCCAGCTCACCCTCGACAGGGACGGTCACTGAAGCTTTCTTT.